The present entry profiles one T cell receptor beta chain with its context. Its antigen is not identified. The germline V gene has CDR1 SGHAT and CDR2 FQNNGV. V lost 0 bases and J 6 bases, leaving 2 bases between the germline ends. CDR3 size: 12 residues. Generated by immunoSEQ multiplex PCR, the TCRdb table keeps only in-frame clones and is missing some. The data contain approximately 2,200,000 clones, 93% of them singletons. The data stem from a study of shared clonotypes between healthy human individuals. Findings and caveats of the study: What limited the represented genetic and exposure-history diversity was the small number of donors.

Terminally differentiated effector memory CD45RA+ cells were left out of the naive CD8 fraction, which was CD45RO-negative and positively selected for CCR7. V usage is TRBV11-2 and J usage is TRBJ2-2, with D hard to call. Sequencing used naive CD8+ T cells from PBMCs. The clonotype comes from a man younger than 35 in good health. Some clones in this sample may be carry-over from other donors' samples. The CDR3 DNA follows: TGTGCCAGCAGCTTAGAGGCCGGGGAGCTGTTTTTT. Protein sequence: CASSLEAGELFF.